A selection of T cell receptor beta chains follows, all from one sample in a study of regulatory T cells in long-lasting Graves disease. TCRdb itself ran the multiplex PCR reads through MiXCR, one entry per CDR3 protein. The sample has 510,000 or so distinct CDR3 sequences, 12% seen once; the top ten hold roughly 8.9%. The sample was also reused in another study, on T cells in Graves' hyperthyroidism and ophthalmopathy.

The input for sequencing was peripheral blood mononuclear cells (PBMCs), taken at new diagnosis, from a patient treated with antithyroid drugs. The receptors were gathered from a young woman with Graves disease. Both conserved end residues are part of each CDR3. The D gene is left open where the match is weak. Expanded clones get a size class; other rows say once, few or many, or leave the size out.

V gene	D gene	clone size	J gene	CDR3 protein	CDR3 DNA
TRBV7-6	-	-	TRBJ2-1	CASSFGYLDEQFF	TGTGCCAGCAGCTTTGGGTATTTGGATGAGCAGTTCTTC
TRBV28	TRBD2	many	TRBJ2-5	CASRPGTSGVLQQETQYF	TGTGCCAGCAGACCTGGGACTAGCGGAGTTTTGCAACAAGAGACCCAGTACTTC
TRBV25-1	TRBD1	few	TRBJ1-1	CASSESLGQGDTEAFF	TGTGCCAGCAGTGAATCATTGGGACAGGGGGACACTGAAGCTTTCTTT
TRBV18	-	many	TRBJ1-1	CASSPGVQMNTEAFF	TGTGCCAGCTCACCGGGGGTCCAAATGAACACTGAAGCTTTCTTT
TRBV29-1	TRBD2	few	TRBJ2-2	CSALAANTGELFF	TGCAGCGCCCTAGCGGCGAACACCGGGGAGCTGTTTTTT
TRBV5-1	-	many	TRBJ2-2	CASSHRSGELFF	TGCGCCAGCAGCCACAGATCCGGGGAGCTGTTTTTT
TRBV7-2	-	many	TRBJ2-7	CASSLSLGGREQYF	TGTGCCAGCAGCTTAAGTTTAGGAGGGAGGGAGCAGTACTTC
TRBV10-3	TRBD2	-	TRBJ2-7	CATRLAGGNYEQYF	TGTGCCACTAGACTAGCGGGAGGAAACTACGAGCAGTACTTC
TRBV18	-	many	TRBJ1-5	CASSPRTAYNQPQHF	TGTGCCAGCTCACCACGCACAGCGTACAATCAGCCCCAGCATTTT
TRBV29-1	TRBD1	-	TRBJ1-4	CSVSRTGDEKLFF	TGCAGCGTTTCCAGGACAGGCGACGAAAAACTGTTTTTT
TRBV7-9	-	-	TRBJ1-3	CASSFTESSGNTIYF	TGTGCCAGCAGCTTTACAGAAAGCTCTGGAAACACCATATATTTT
TRBV11-3	TRBD1	many	TRBJ1-1	CASSVTGPLNTEAFF	TGTGCCAGCAGCGTGACAGGGCCCCTGAACACTGAAGCTTTCTTT
TRBV6-2/TRBV6-3	TRBD2	many	TRBJ2-1	CASKREHLDNEQFF	TGTGCCAGCAAGCGGGAGCATCTGGACAATGAGCAGTTCTTC
TRBV15	TRBD1	-	TRBJ2-1	CATSAQNLRTGDHEQFF	TGTGCCACCAGCGCGCAAAACCTCCGGACAGGGGACCATGAGCAGTTCTTC
TRBV5-1	-	-	TRBJ2-7	CASSPNEFEQYF	TGCGCCAGCAGCCCCAACGAGTTCGAGCAGTACTTC
TRBV5-1	-	few	TRBJ2-7	CASRSSGVNYEQYF	TGCGCCAGCAGGAGCTCGGGAGTGAACTACGAGCAGTACTTC
TRBV2	-	few	TRBJ1-5	CASRREGYRNQPQHF	TGTGCCAGCAGGAGGGAGGGGTATCGCAATCAGCCCCAGCATTTT
TRBV18	TRBD2	many	TRBJ2-2	CASSPGLAATPGELFF	TGTGCCAGCTCACCCGGACTAGCGGCAACCCCCGGGGAGCTGTTTTTT
TRBV6-1	TRBD1	many	TRBJ1-1	CASVPTGGSTEAFF	TGTGCCAGCGTTCCGACAGGGGGCTCAACTGAAGCTTTCTTT
TRBV27	-	many	TRBJ1-5	CASSLRESNQPQHF	TGTGCCAGCAGTTTACGGGAAAGCAATCAGCCCCAGCATTTT
TRBV11-2	-	many	TRBJ1-1	CASSFQGPEAFF	TGTGCCAGCAGCTTCCAGGGCCCTGAAGCTTTCTTT
TRBV7-3	-	-	TRBJ2-7	CASSGREGEQYF	TGTGCCAGCAGCGGACGAGAAGGCGAGCAGTACTTC
TRBV5-6	-	-	TRBJ1-5	CASSEQPNQPQHF	TGTGCCAGCAGTGAACAGCCCAATCAGCCCCAGCATTTT
TRBV2	TRBD2	many	TRBJ2-1	CASSVVSGSYNEQFF	TGTGCCAGCAGTGTCGTTAGCGGGAGTTACAATGAGCAGTTCTTC
TRBV6-1	-	many	TRBJ1-3	CASSRNRAPSGNTIYF	TGTGCCAGCAGTCGGAACAGGGCTCCAAGTGGAAACACCATATATTTT
TRBV3-1	TRBD2	many	TRBJ2-1	CASSQVLAGVLEQFF	TGTGCCAGCAGCCAAGTCCTAGCGGGAGTCTTGGAGCAGTTCTTC
TRBV6-1	-	few	TRBJ2-3	CASRREYSTDTQYF	TGTGCCAGCAGAAGAGAATATAGCACAGATACGCAGTATTTT
TRBV20-1	-	many	TRBJ2-7	CSGVNLPWDEQYF	TGCAGTGGGGTTAACCTTCCTTGGGACGAGCAGTACTTC
TRBV19	TRBD2	many	TRBJ2-2	CASSIPGLAGVAGELFF	TGTGCCAGTAGTATACCGGGACTAGCGGGAGTCGCCGGGGAGCTGTTTTTT
TRBV20-1	TRBD1	many	TRBJ1-6	CSARGQGASPLHF	TGCAGTGCCAGGGGACAGGGGGCTTCACCCCTCCACTTT
TRBV28	TRBD2	-	TRBJ2-5	CASSSPGGRKTQYF	TGTGCCAGCAGTTCCCCCGGGGGGAGAAAGACCCAGTACTTC
TRBV12-3/TRBV12-4	TRBD2	many	TRBJ2-1	CASSFRLAGYNEQFF	TGTGCCAGCAGTTTTCGACTAGCGGGGTACAATGAGCAGTTCTTC
TRBV2	TRBD2	many	TRBJ2-5	CASTASGRGETQYF	TGTGCCAGCACCGCTAGCGGGAGGGGGGAGACCCAGTACTTC
TRBV4-1	-	-	TRBJ2-1	CASSPRTFYNEQFF	TGCGCCAGCAGCCCTCGGACTTTCTACAATGAGCAGTTCTTC
TRBV19	-	-	TRBJ1-5	CASSTHRGAANQPQHF	TGTGCCAGTAGTACCCATCGGGGGGCGGCCAATCAGCCCCAGCATTTT
TRBV24-1	TRBD2	many	TRBJ2-1	CATSVPGLAGGEQFF	TGTGCCACCAGTGTCCCGGGACTAGCGGGAGGGGAGCAGTTCTTC
TRBV11-2	-	many	TRBJ2-6	CASSLEAGPASGANVLTF	TGTGCCAGCAGCTTAGAGGCAGGCCCGGCCTCTGGGGCCAACGTCCTGACTTTC
TRBV5-1	-	-	TRBJ2-2	CASKGSADYTGELFF	TGCGCCAGCAAAGGTAGCGCTGATTATACCGGGGAGCTGTTTTTT
TRBV30	-	many	TRBJ1-5	CAWSVGRNQPQHF	TGTGCCTGGAGTGTAGGGAGGAATCAGCCCCAGCATTTT
TRBV11-2	-	few	TRBJ1-3	CASSKIRASGNTTYF	TGTGCCAGCAGCAAGATTAGAGCATCTGGAAACACCACATATTTT
TRBV12-3/TRBV12-4	-	many	TRBJ1-6	CASSPLGVVGGSPLHF	TGTGCCAGCAGTCCCCTCGGGGTAGTGGGAGGTTCACCCCTCCACTTT
TRBV24-1	-	many	TRBJ2-1	CATSDLVGSGAGVTYNEQFF	TGTGCCACCAGTGATTTGGTGGGGTCGGGGGCGGGAGTAACCTACAATGAGCAGTTCTTC
TRBV24-1	TRBD2	many	TRBJ2-1	CATSDPGLAYEQFF	TGTGCCACCAGTGATCCCGGACTAGCGTATGAGCAGTTCTTC
TRBV7-6	TRBD2	-	TRBJ2-3	CASNPTSGATDTQYF	TGTGCCAGCAACCCTACTAGCGGGGCAACAGATACGCAGTATTTT
TRBV7-9	-	many	TRBJ2-2	CASIRYTGELFF	TGTGCCAGCATCCGTTACACCGGGGAGCTGTTTTTT
TRBV30	-	many	TRBJ1-5	CAWSVAVFNQPQHF	TGTGCCTGGAGTGTAGCAGTTTTCAATCAGCCCCAGCATTTT
TRBV12-3/TRBV12-4	-	many	TRBJ1-6	CASSFRRASNSPLHF	TGTGCCAGCAGTTTTAGGAGGGCTTCCAATTCACCCCTCCACTTT
TRBV6-1	-	-	TRBJ1-5	CASSPRLGGRQPQHF	TGTGCCAGCAGCCCACGGTTAGGTGGTAGACAGCCCCAGCATTTT
TRBV7-2	-	many	TRBJ2-2	CASSSRENTGELFF	TGTGCCAGCAGCTCAAGAGAGAACACCGGGGAGCTGTTTTTT
TRBV27	TRBD1	many	TRBJ2-1	CASGENRGGRNEQFF	TGTGCCAGCGGTGAAAACAGGGGTGGACGGAATGAGCAGTTCTTC
TRBV19	-	many	TRBJ2-2	CASSIGPNTGELFF	TGTGCCAGTAGTATTGGCCCAAACACCGGGGAGCTGTTTTTT
TRBV3-1	-	-	TRBJ2-3	CASSQGAKEFGDTQYF	TGTGCCAGCAGCCAAGGGGCCAAAGAGTTCGGAGATACGCAGTATTTT
TRBV7-9	TRBD2	-	TRBJ2-5	CASSSGTSGGQETQYF	TGTGCCAGCAGCTCCGGGACTAGCGGGGGCCAAGAGACCCAGTACTTC
TRBV13	TRBD2	many	TRBJ2-3	CASSLGLAGGTGTDTQYF	TGTGCCAGCAGCTTAGGCCTAGCGGGAGGGACTGGTACAGATACGCAGTATTTT
TRBV7-8	TRBD2	-	TRBJ2-3	CASSLRSSGRFFMITDTQYF	TGTGCCAGCAGCTTGCGATCCAGCGGGAGGTTTTTCATGATCACAGATACGCAGTATTTT
TRBV6-2/TRBV6-3	-	many	TRBJ1-5	CASSDWGVNSNQPQHF	TGTGCCAGCAGTGACTGGGGTGTCAATAGCAATCAGCCCCAGCATTTT
TRBV29-1	-	many	TRBJ1-1	CSVRTGFMNTEAFF	TGCAGCGTTAGAACAGGTTTCATGAACACTGAAGCTTTCTTT